Given below is one TCR beta chain in context. Its specificity is unknown. This sample is drawn from a study of OX40 agonist ivuxolimab in advanced cancers. As for the study in general: Prior anti-PD-1, anti-PD-L1 or anti-CTLA-4 therapy was allowed; roughly 40% had some.

The assay was immunoSEQ multiplex PCR, and TCRdb's table has in-frame clones only and misses some. The sample comprises some 62,000 clones, under 95% of which are singletons, and about 13% rests with the top ten. A history of autoimmune disease or systemic immunosuppression excluded patients. V lost 0 bases to trimming and J lost 1 base, with 13 bases between them. The CDR3 is 16 residues long. Looked up from germline, CDR1 is SGHNT and CDR2 is YYREEE (reference sequence). Study-wide findings and caveats: Expansion of clones was among the lowest in partial responders at 0.1-3.0 mg/kg. Clonal expansion by week 6 occurred in CD4+ and CD8+ blood T cells (at 0.1 to 3.0 mg/kg).

This TCR came from an adult with an advanced solid tumor such as melanoma, head and neck, liver or kidney cancer. The sample in question was CD4+ or CD8+ T cells sorted from blood, obtained in a trial of the OX40 agonist ivuxolimab. The rearrangement links TRBV5-4 to TRBJ1-1; the D gene is possibly TRBD1 (6 bases). The CDR3 sequence: CASSLVPGGWNTEAFF. In DNA, the CDR3 is TGTGCCAGCAGCTTGGTACCGGGGGGCTGGAACACTGAAGCTTTCTTT.